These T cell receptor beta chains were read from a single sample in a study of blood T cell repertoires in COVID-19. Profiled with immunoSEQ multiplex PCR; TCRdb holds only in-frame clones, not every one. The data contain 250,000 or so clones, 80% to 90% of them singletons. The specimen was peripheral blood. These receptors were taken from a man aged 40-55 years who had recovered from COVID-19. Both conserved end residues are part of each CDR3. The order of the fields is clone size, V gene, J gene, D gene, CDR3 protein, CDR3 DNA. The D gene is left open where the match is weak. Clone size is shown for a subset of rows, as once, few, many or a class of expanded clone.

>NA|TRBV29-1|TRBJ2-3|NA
CSVDAGTQYF
TGCAGCGTTGACGCAGGGACGCAGTATTTT
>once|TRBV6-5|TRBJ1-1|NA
CASSYGGQGITEAFF
TGTGCCAGCAGTTACGGTGGGCAGGGGATCACTGAAGCTTTCTTT
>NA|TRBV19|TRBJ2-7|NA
CASSPRGTFDEQYF
TGTGCCAGTAGCCCCCGAGGGACTTTTGACGAGCAGTACTTC
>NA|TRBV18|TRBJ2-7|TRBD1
CASSPSGTGTGGSEQYF
TGTGCCAGCTCACCATCCGGGACCGGGACAGGGGGATCCGAGCAGTACTTC
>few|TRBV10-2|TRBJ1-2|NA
CASRGGVGYGYTF
TGCGCCAGCAGGGGGGGAGTCGGCTATGGCTACACCTTC
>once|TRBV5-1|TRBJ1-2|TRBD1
CASSLGGQAPYGYTF
TGCGCCAGCAGCTTGGGCGGACAGGCACCTTATGGCTACACCTTC
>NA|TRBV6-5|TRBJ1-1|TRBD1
CASSPGTGGDTEAFF
TGTGCCAGCAGCCCCGGGACAGGGGGAGATACTGAAGCTTTCTTT
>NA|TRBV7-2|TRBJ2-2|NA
CASSSRLATGELFF
TGTGCCAGCAGCTCTAGATTGGCCACCGGGGAGCTGTTTTTT
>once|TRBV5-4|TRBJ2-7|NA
CASSLPRASSYEQYF
TGTGCCAGCAGCTTGCCCCGAGCGAGCTCCTACGAGCAGTACTTC
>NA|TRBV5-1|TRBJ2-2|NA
CASSLGLSIGELFF
TGCGCCAGCAGCTTGGGACTTTCGATCGGGGAGCTGTTTTTT
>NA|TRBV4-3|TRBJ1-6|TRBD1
CASSQTGTGYSPLHF
TGCGCCAGCAGCCAAACCGGGACAGGCTATTCACCCCTCCACTTT
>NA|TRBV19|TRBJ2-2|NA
CASSSRTERAPGELFF
TGTGCCAGTAGCTCACGGACAGAAAGGGCCCCCGGGGAGCTGTTTTTT
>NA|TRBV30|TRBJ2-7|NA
CAWSVPSEGFSYEQYF
TGTGCCTGGAGTGTACCGTCGGAGGGCTTCTCCTACGAGCAGTACTTC
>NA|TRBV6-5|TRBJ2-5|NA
CASRIQGGETQYF
TGTGCCAGCAGAATCCAGGGAGGAGAGACCCAGTACTTC
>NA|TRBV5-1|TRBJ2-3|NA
CASSLAPGGTDTQYF
TGCGCCAGCAGCTTGGCCCCAGGGGGCACAGATACGCAGTATTTT
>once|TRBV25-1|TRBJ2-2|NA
CASSDFTVDTGELFF
TGTGCCAGCAGTGATTTCACGGTGGACACCGGGGAGCTGTTTTTT
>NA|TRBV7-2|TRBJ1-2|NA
CASSLGQMGLYGYTF
TGTGCCAGCAGCTTAGGACAGATGGGGCTCTATGGCTACACCTTC
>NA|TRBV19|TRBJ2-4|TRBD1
CASSIRGRQNIQYF
TGTGCCAGTAGTATCAGGGGGCGACAAAACATTCAGTACTTC